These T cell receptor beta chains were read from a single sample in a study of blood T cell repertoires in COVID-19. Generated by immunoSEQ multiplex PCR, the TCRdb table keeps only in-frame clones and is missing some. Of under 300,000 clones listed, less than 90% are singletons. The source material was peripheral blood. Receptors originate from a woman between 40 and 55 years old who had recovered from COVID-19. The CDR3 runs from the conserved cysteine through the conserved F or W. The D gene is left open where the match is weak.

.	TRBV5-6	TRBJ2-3	TGTGCCAGCAGCTCCTGGGGGGGGGCGGCAGATACGCAGTATTTT	CASSSWGGAADTQYF
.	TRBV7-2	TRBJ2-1	TGTGCCAGCAGCTCACCACCAGGGCTGGGGCAGTTCTTC	CASSSPPGLGQFF
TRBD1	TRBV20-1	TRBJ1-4	TGCAGTGCTAGTAACAGGGGGTTAGGTAATGAAAAACTGTTTTTT	CSASNRGLGNEKLFF
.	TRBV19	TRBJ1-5	TGTGCCAGTAGCCGACAGGTCAATCAGCCCCAGCATTTT	CASSRQVNQPQHF
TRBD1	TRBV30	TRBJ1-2	TGTGCCTGGAGCAGACAGGGAGGCTATGGCTACACCTTC	CAWSRQGGYGYTF
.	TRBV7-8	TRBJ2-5	TGTGCCAGCAGCGCCGGGACAAAAGAGACCCAGTACTTC	CASSAGTKETQYF
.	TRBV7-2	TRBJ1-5	TGTGCCAGCAGCTTACAGGAACCAGGGATTAGCAATCAGCCCCAGCATTTT	CASSLQEPGISNQPQHF
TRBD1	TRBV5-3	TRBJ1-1	TGTGCCAGAAGTCTTATAGGGGGCCATTTGAACACTGAAGCTTTCTTT	CARSLIGGHLNTEAFF
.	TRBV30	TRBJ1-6	TGTGCCTGGAGGCTGCCTGAGTCACCCCTCCACTTT	CAWRLPESPLHF
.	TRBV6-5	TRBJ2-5	TGTGCCAGCAGCCCAGGGTGGATCCAAGAGACCCAGTACTTC	CASSPGWIQETQYF
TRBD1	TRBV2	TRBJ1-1	TGTGCCAGCAGCTGGGACAGGGGGAGGACTGAAGCTTTCTTT	CASSWDRGRTEAFF
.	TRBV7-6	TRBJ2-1	TGTGCCAGCAGCTTACTTGAGGGTTATTTCTCCATTGAGCAGTTCTTC	CASSLLEGYFSIEQFF
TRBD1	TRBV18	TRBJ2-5	TGTGCCAGCTCACCACCCCAGGACAGGGGGGAGACCCAGTACTTC	CASSPPQDRGETQYF
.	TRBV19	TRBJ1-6	TGTGCCAGTAGTGGTCAGGGGACGATGCCCCTCCACTTT	CASSGQGTMPLHF